Described below is a single TCR beta chain sequence and its context. What it recognizes is unknown. During the collection period, no donor immune events like infections were recorded. In germline, CDR1 is SGHTA, CDR2 FQGTGA. The CDR3 is 14 amino acids. The V end was cut by 5 bases, the J end by 6 bases, with 11 bases between. This specimen belongs to a study of identifying expanded T cells in peripheral blood. Broader study findings: Technical replicates showed approximately 1.2 changed clones; about 2 weeks roughly 16; four weeks 19. Across healthy donors, higher total template counts meant significantly greater roughly 2-week count variance.

Repertoires were generated with immunoSEQ multiplex PCR, while TCRdb's copy carries only in-frame clones and drops some. The table records around 100,000 clones, about 91% of them present only once. The sequence derives from a person between 18 and 69 years old in good health. The sequencing sample was made of blood. The chain joins TRBV7-3 to TRBJ1-6, with D maybe TRBD1 (5 bases). CDR3 loop: CASSLSGPNSPLHF. CDR3 bases: TGTGCCAGCAGCCTATCAGGGCCTAATTCACCCCTCCACTTT.